Here is one T cell receptor beta chain with its context. The source of the sample is a study of radiation and T cells in renal cell carcinoma. Germline V lookup: CDR1 SGHDT, CDR2 YYEEEE. V lost 7 bases and J lost 5; bases outside the gene matches: 11. This CDR3 contains 14 residues. The time point is: blood 2 weeks post-SBRT. Treatment given: 15 Gy SBRT to primary tumor, nephrectomy 4 weeks later. Radiation-treated patients gave blood at baseline, week 2 and week 4. The tumor was a clear cell renal cell carcinoma. The table came from immunoSEQ multiplex PCR; TCRdb's copy has only in-frame clones and leaves some out. The repertoire holds 160,000 or so clones, with approximately 86% as singletons.

J is TRBJ2-5 and V is TRBV5-6; 7 bases are shared with TRBD1. This specimen was blood, taken from a patient whose treatment included radiotherapy and nephrectomy. The source of this sequence is a woman between 45 and 60 years old with renal cell carcinoma. CDR3 bases: TGTGCCAGCGGGATAACAGGGGCAGTGGAGACCCAGTACTTC. This codes for CASGITGAVETQYF.